The T cell receptor (beta chain) described here comes from a study of CD4+ T cells in melanoma. Broader study findings: Reportedly, melanoma neoantigen-specific CD4+ T cells showed varied differentiation states. A reported correlation linked neoantigen-specific CD4+ T cells to CD8+, macrophage and B cell function.

TCRdb's copy holds only in-frame clones and misses some; the assay was immunoSEQ multiplex PCR. The sample yields fewer than 20,000 clones, around 69% seen once. The CDR3 runs 14 residues. The germline CDR1 and CDR2 sequences are SGHRS and YFSETQ. J was trimmed by 2 bases and V by 4 bases; bases with no gene match: 6. As for this clone: Its antigen is as yet unknown.

This clonotype originated in a human donor with melanoma. Source material: cells from a culture (not recorded whether cultured in vitro). This chain uses TRBV5-1 with TRBJ2-7, with 7 bases aligning to TRBD1. CDR3 nucleotide sequence: TGCGCCAGCAGCACAAACAGGGGAGCCTACGAGCAGTACTTC. This encodes CASSTNRGAYEQYF.